Sequencing of this T cell receptor beta chain was carried out in a study of shared clonotypes between healthy human individuals. This clone was picked up a small number of times. The germline CDR1 and CDR2 sequences are SNHLY and FYNNEI. The CDR3 consists of 12 residues. After removal of 6 bases from V and 4 bases from J, the junction contained 2 bases not matched to a gene. The table came from immunoSEQ multiplex PCR; TCRdb's copy has only in-frame clones and leaves some out. Among about 1 million clones, about 70% were seen once, and the ten largest hold about 1.5%. Splitting of CD4+ cells produced CD45RA+ naive and CD45RA-negative memory subsets.

The gene calls are TRBV2 and TRBJ2-7; 8 nucleotides match TRBD1. Sample: memory CD4+ T cells sorted from blood. Subset here: CD45RA-negative fraction. This TCR was sampled from a man between 18 and 29 years old in good health. The CDR3 sequence is CASRTGEYEQYF. For the CDR3, the DNA is TGTGCCAGCAGGACAGGGGAATACGAGCAGTACTTC.